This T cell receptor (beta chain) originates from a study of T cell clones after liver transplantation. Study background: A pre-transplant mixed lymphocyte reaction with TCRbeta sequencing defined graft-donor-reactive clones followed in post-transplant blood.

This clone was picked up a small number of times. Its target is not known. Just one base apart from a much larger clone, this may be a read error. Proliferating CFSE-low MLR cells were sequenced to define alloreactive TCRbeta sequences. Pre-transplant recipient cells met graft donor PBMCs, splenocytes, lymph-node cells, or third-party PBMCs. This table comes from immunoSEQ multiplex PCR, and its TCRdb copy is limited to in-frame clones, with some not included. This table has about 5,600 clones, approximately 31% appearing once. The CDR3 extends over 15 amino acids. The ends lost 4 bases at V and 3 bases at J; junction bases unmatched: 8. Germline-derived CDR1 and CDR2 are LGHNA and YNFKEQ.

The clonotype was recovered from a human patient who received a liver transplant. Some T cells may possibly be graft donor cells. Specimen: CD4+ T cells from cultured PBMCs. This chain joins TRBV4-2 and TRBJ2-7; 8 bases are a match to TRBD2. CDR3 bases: TGTGCCAGCAGCCTTAAAGCGGGAGCCAACTACGAGCAGTACTTC. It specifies CASSLKAGANYEQYF.